This entry lists 6 T cell receptor beta chains sequenced from one sample in a study of T cells in Graves' hyperthyroidism and ophthalmopathy. Using RNA transcripts as the source, TCR beta CDR3 regions were amplified. Initially, a first-round RT-PCR of the TCR CDR3 employed the HTBI primer set. TCRdb itself ran the multiplex PCR reads through MiXCR, one entry per CDR3 protein. The table has a few hundred thousand distinct CDR3 sequences, about an eighth seen once. Sequencing was done on a sample of blood. The receptors stem from a woman in her thirties or forties with Graves' ophthalmopathy.

This clonotype was counted ten times or more. V and J are TRBV28 and TRBJ1-5; D is ambiguous. CDR1 MDHEN and CDR2 SYDVKM come from the germline V gene. This CDR3 spans 12 amino acids. V was pared by 6 bases and J by 9 bases, with 12 bases between. The CDR3 region has the DNA TGTGCCAGCAGGTTAAGCTTTCTGCCCCAGCATTTT. Translated: CASRLSFLPQHF. Variable domain in full (rest from reference TRBV28 and TRBJ1-5): DVKVTQSSRYLVKRTGEKVFLECVQDMDHENMFWYRQDPGLGLRLIYFSYDVKMKEKGDIPEGYSVSREKKERFSLILESASTNQTSMYLCASRLSFLPQHFGDGTRLSIL.

This clonotype has ten or more counts. The CDR3 protein is CASSEMGLAGIYNEQFF. As DNA, the CDR3 is TGTGCCAGCAGTGAAATGGGACTAGCGGGAATCTACAATGAGCAGTTCTTC. The chain joins TRBV6-1 to TRBJ2-1; TRBD2 matches 13 bases. Germline CDR1 is MNHNS and CDR2 is SASEGT. The CDR3 sequence is 17 residues long. V was pared by 2 bases and J by 3 bases, with 4 bases of the junction left unmatched.

This clonotype was observed at least ten times. The chain combines TRBV12-3 or TRBV12-4 with TRBJ1-3; D unclear. V lost 3 bases and J lost 4, with 4 bases in between. CDR3 length equals 12 residues. CDR3 DNA: TGTGCCAGCAGTTTTCCCGGAAACACCATATATTTT. As protein: CASSFPGNTIYF.

This clonotype was observed many times. The chain couples TRBV5-5 to TRBJ2-3; a possible D gene is TRBD2 (5 bases). Trimming took 4 bases from V and 4 from J, leaving 7 bases between them. This CDR3 spans 12 amino acids. Germline values: CDR1 SGHKS, CDR2 YYEKEE (reference sequence). The CDR3 DNA reads TGTGCCAGCAGCCCGAGGGCAGATACGCAGTATTTT. Translation gives CASSPRADTQYF.

This clonotype was counted ten times or more. The chain links TRBV11-2 to TRBJ2-1; 8 bases map to TRBD2. V lost 5 bases to trimming and J lost 0 bases; unmatched junction nucleotides: 6. The CDR3 is 16 residues long. Germline CDR1 is SGHAT and CDR2 is FQNNGV. The CDR3 region has the DNA TGTGCCAGCAGCCCCTTAGCGGGGAGCTCCTACAATGAGCAGTTCTTC. Translating it yields CASSPLAGSSYNEQFF.

Comments on this clonotype: Just one base apart from a much larger clone, this may be a read error. The rearrangement joins TRBV11-2 to TRBJ2-1; no clear D. The CDR3 length is 16 residues. Germline values: CDR1 SGHAT, CDR2 FQNNGV. CDR3 coding DNA: TGTTCCAGCAGCTATCCCAGCCGGCATAGTCTGAATGAGCAGTTCTTC. It translates to CSSSYPSRHSLNEQFF.